This T cell receptor beta chain was found in a study of CD8 T cells in Susac syndrome. Random hexamers primed reverse transcription of 0.5 to 1 ug RNA. MiXCR, run by TCRdb on the immunoSEQ multiplex PCR reads, gives a single entry per CDR3 protein. The sample shows about 200,000 distinct CDR3 sequences, under 95% of them seen only once. This CDR3 region has 15 residues. After removal of 6 bases from V and 4 bases from J, the junction contained 11 bases not matched to a gene. Germline CDR1 and CDR2: SQVTM and ANQGSEA. The source is a human donor in good health. The chain carries TRBV29-1 and TRBJ2-3; TRBD1 matches at 9 bases. Input material: CD4+ T cells from PBMCs. The CDR3 reads CSVRYRDRAADTQYF. The CDR3 DNA reads as TGCAGCGTGCGTTACCGGGACAGGGCGGCAGATACGCAGTATTTT.